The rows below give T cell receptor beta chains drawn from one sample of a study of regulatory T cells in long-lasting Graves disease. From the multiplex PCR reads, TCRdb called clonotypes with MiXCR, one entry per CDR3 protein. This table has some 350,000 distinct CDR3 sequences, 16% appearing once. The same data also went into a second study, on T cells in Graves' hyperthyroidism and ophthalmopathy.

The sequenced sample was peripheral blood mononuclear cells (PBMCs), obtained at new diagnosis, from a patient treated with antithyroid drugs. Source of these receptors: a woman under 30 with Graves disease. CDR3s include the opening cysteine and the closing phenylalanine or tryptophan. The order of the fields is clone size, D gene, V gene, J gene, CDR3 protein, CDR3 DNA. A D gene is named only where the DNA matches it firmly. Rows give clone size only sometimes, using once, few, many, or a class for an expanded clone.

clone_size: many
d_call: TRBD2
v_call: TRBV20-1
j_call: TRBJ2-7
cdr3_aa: CSARDPTSGAYEQYF
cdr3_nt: TGCAGTGCTAGAGATCCAACTAGCGGAGCCTACGAGCAGTACTTC

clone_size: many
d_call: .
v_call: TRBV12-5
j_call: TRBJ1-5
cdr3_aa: CASGLGPGKHLNQPQHF
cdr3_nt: TGTGCTAGTGGTTTGGGACCAGGGAAACATCTGAATCAGCCCCAGCATTTT

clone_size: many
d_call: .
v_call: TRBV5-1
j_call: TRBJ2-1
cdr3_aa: CASNLGDEQFF
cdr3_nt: TGCGCCAGCAACTTAGGGGATGAGCAGTTCTTC

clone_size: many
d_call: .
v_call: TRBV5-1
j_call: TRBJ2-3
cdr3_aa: CASSPSGRNTDTQYF
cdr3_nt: TGCGCCAGCAGCCCGTCCGGCAGAAACACAGATACGCAGTATTTT

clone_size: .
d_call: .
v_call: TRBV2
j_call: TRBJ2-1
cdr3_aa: CASRSGGNEQFF
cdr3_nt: TGTGCCAGCAGGAGTGGGGGCAATGAGCAGTTCTTC

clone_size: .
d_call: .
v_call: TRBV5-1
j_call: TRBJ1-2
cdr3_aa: CASSLDPLGGYTF
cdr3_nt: TGCGCCAGCAGCTTGGACCCTCTCGGTGGCTACACCTTC

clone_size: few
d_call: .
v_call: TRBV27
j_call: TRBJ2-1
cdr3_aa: CASRTDGYTYNEQFF
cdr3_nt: TGTGCCAGCAGGACGGATGGCTATACCTACAATGAGCAGTTCTTC

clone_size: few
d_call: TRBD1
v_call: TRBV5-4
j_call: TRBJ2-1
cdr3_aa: CASSLELTGHRGSQFF
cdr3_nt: TGTGCCAGCAGCTTGGAGTTGACAGGGCACCGGGGATCGCAGTTCTTC

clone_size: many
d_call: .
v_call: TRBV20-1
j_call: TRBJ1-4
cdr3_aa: CSATPSGGEKLFF
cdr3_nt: TGCAGTGCTACCCCCTCCGGCGGGGAAAAACTGTTTTTT

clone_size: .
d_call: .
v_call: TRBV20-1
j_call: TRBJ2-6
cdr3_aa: CSARDVGVRGTGANVLTF
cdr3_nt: TGCAGTGCTAGAGATGTGGGGGTGAGGGGTACCGGGGCCAACGTCCTGACTTTC

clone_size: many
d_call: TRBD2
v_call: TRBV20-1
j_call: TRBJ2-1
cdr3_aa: CSARDWGSGRGDYNEQFF
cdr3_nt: TGCAGTGCTAGAGATTGGGGTAGCGGGAGAGGGGACTACAATGAGCAGTTCTTC

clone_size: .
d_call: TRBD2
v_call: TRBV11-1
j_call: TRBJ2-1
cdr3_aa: CASSSTGTSTHNEQFF
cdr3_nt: TGTGCCAGCAGCTCCACCGGGACTAGCACCCACAATGAGCAGTTCTTC

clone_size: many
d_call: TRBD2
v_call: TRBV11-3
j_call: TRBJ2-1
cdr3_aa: CASSLGPSGSNEQFF
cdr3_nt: TGTGCCAGCAGCTTAGGGCCTAGCGGGAGCAATGAGCAGTTCTTC

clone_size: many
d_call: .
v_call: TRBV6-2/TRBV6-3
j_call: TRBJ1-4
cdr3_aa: CASSWASGTRELEKLFF
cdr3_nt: TGTGCCAGCAGTTGGGCCAGTGGGACGAGGGAGTTGGAAAAACTGTTTTTT

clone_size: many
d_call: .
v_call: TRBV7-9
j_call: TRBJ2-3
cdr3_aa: CASSLSRDTQYF
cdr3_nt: TGTGCCAGCAGCCTAAGCCGGGATACGCAGTATTTT

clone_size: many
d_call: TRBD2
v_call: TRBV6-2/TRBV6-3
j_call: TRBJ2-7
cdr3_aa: CASSSPYPGGYEQYF
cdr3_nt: TGTGCCAGCAGTTCCCCGTATCCGGGAGGTTACGAGCAGTACTTC

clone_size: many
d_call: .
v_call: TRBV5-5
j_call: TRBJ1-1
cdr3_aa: CASSLIPETEAFF
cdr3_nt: TGTGCCAGCAGCTTGATTCCCGAAACTGAAGCTTTCTTT

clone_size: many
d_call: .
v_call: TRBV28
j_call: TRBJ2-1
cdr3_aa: CASSLMQFNYNEQFF
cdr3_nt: TGTGCCAGCAGTTTAATGCAGTTTAACTACAATGAGCAGTTCTTC

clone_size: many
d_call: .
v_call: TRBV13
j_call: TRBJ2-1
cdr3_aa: CASRSEGREQFF
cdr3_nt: TGTGCCAGCAGGTCAGAGGGTCGCGAGCAGTTCTTC

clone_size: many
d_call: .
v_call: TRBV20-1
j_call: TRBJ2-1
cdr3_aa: CSASMMARSGNEQFF
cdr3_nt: TGCAGTGCTAGTATGATGGCTAGGTCGGGGAATGAGCAGTTCTTC

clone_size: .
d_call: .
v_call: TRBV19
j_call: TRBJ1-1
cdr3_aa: CASSIGPGRDTEAFF
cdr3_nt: TGTGCCAGTAGTATTGGTCCAGGCCGGGACACTGAAGCTTTCTTT

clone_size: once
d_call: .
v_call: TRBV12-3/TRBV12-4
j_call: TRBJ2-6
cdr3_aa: CASGPVLYSGANVLTF
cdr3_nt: TGTGCCAGCGGCCCAGTTCTCTACTCTGGGGCCAACGTCCTGACTTTC

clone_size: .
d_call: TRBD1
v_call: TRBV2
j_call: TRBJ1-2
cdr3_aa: CASSLSGTGTYGYTF
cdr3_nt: TGTGCCAGCAGTTTGTCCGGGACAGGGACGTATGGCTACACCTTC

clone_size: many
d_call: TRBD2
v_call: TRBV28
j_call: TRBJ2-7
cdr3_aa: CASSLTPGTSGNYEQYF
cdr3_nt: TGTGCCAGCAGTTTAACCCCAGGGACTAGCGGGAACTACGAGCAGTACTTC

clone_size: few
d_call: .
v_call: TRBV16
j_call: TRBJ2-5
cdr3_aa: CASSQTPGETQYF
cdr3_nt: TGTGCCAGCAGCCAAACGCCTGGAGAGACCCAGTACTTC

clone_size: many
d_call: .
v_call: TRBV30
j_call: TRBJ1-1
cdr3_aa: CAWSVGPNTEAFF
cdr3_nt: TGTGCCTGGAGTGTAGGCCCGAACACTGAAGCTTTCTTT

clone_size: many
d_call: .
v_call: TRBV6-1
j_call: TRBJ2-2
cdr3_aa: CASGWGDNTGELFF
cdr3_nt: TGTGCCAGCGGCTGGGGAGATAACACCGGGGAGCTGTTTTTT

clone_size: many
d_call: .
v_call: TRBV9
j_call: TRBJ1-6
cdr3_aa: CASSVGGGIHSPLHF
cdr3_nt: TGTGCCAGCAGCGTGGGAGGTGGGATACATTCACCCCTCCACTTT

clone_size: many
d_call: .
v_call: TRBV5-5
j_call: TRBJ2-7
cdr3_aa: CASSSGVTYEQYF
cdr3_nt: TGTGCCAGCAGCTCCGGGGTCACATACGAGCAGTACTTC

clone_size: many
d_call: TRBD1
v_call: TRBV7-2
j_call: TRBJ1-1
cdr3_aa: CASSLGGTGGARNTEAFF
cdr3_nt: TGTGCCAGCAGCTTAGGGGGGACAGGGGGCGCGAGGAACACTGAAGCTTTCTTT

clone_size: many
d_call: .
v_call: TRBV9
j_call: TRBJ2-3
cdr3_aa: CASSGRGASTDTQYF
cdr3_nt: TGTGCCAGCAGCGGGAGGGGGGCGAGCACAGATACGCAGTATTTT

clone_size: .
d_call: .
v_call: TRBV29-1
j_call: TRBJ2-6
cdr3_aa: CSVDRGGANVLTF
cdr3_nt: TGCAGCGTTGACAGGGGTGGAGCCAACGTCCTGACTTTC

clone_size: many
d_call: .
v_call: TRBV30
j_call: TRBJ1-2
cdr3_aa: CAWAPQGRLSYGYTF
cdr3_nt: TGTGCCTGGGCCCCACAGGGACGGCTGAGCTATGGCTACACCTTC

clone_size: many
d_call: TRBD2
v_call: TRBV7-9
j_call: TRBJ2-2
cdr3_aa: CASSLASGLLSTGELFF
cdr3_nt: TGTGCCAGCAGCTTAGCTAGCGGGTTGCTAAGCACCGGGGAGCTGTTTTTT

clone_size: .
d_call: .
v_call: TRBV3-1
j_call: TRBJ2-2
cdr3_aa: CASSQETFGQPGELFF
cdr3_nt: TGTGCCAGCAGCCAAGAGACTTTTGGGCAGCCCGGGGAGCTGTTTTTT

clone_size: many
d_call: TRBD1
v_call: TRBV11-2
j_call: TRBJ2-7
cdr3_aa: CASSSPGGRGFGEQYF
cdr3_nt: TGTGCCAGCAGCTCCCCCGGCGGCAGGGGGTTTGGAGAGCAGTACTTC

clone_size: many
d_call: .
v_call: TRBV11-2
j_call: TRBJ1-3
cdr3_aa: CASSLVAGNTIYF
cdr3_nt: TGTGCCAGCAGCTTGGTGGCCGGAAACACCATATATTTT

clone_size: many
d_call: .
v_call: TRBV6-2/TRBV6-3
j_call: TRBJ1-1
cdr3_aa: CASRPPVSAEAFF
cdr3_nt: TGTGCCAGCCGCCCCCCGGTGAGCGCTGAAGCTTTCTTT

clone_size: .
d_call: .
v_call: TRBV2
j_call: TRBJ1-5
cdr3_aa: CASSILEDQPQHF
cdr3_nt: TGTGCCAGCAGTATCCTGGAGGATCAGCCCCAGCATTTT

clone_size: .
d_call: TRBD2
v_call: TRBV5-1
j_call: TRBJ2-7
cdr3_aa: CASSLGEGVHEQYF
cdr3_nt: TGCGCCAGCAGCTTGGGGGAGGGTGTCCACGAGCAGTACTTC

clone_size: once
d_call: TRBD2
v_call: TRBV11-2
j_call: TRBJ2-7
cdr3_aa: CASSLGTSGQVEQYF
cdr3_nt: TGTGCCAGCAGCCTAGGGACTAGCGGGCAAGTCGAGCAGTACTTC

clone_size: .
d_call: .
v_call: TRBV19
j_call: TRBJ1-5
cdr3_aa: CASSAGTSQPQHF
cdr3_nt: TGTGCCAGTAGTGCAGGGACCAGTCAGCCCCAGCATTTT

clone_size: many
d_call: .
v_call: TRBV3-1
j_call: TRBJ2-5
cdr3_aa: CASSPVRREGETQYF
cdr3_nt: TGTGCCAGCAGCCCAGTCCGCCGAGAAGGCGAGACCCAGTACTTC

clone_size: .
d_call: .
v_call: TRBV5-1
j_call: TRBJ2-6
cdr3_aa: CASCLGDGTNVLTF
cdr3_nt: TGCGCCAGCTGTTTGGGTGATGGGACCAACGTCCTGACTTTC

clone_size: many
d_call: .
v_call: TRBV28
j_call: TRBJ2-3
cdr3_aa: CASSLPFDLTQYF
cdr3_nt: TGTGCCAGCAGTTTACCGTTCGATCTTACGCAGTATTTT

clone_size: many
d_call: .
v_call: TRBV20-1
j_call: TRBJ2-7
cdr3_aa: CSGLGGLLYEQYF
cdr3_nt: TGCAGTGGCCTGGGGGGCCTCCTCTACGAGCAGTACTTC

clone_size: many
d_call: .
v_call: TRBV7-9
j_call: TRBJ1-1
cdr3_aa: CASSLAMGGASGEAFF
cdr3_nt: TGTGCCAGCAGCTTAGCGATGGGGGGGGCGAGTGGTGAAGCTTTCTTT

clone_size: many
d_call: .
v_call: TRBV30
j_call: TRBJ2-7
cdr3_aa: CAWSGTWSSYEQYF
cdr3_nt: TGTGCCTGGTCCGGGACATGGAGCTCCTACGAGCAGTACTTC

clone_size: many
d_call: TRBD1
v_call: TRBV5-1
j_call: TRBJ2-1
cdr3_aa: CASSRSGQGTDEQFF
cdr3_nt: TGCGCCAGCAGCCGTTCGGGACAGGGTACTGATGAGCAGTTCTTC

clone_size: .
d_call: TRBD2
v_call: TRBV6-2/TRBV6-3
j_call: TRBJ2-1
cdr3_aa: CASRTREGSSYNEQFF
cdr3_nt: TGTGCCAGCAGAACGCGGGAGGGAAGCTCCTACAATGAGCAGTTCTTC

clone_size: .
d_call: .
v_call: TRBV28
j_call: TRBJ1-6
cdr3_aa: CASRIGGASGKRVLPLHF
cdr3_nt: TGTGCCAGCAGAATAGGTGGCGCCAGCGGTAAACGGGTATTACCCCTCCACTTT

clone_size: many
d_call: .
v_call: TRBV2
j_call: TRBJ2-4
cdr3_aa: CASSDRAKNIQYF
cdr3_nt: TGTGCCAGCAGTGACAGAGCCAAAAACATTCAGTACTTC